This T cell receptor beta chain was sequenced in a study of beta chain features in type 1 diabetes listed by TCRdb under 2018. Study-wide context: Patients and healthy donors did not differ in mean age, gender distribution, total cell number or subset yield. Across all samples, approximately 98,000,000 sorted cells were examined, and cell number per subset correlated strongly with RNA yield. In the study, recently diagnosed type 1 diabetes patients and matched healthy donors were compared on the TCRB repertoires of their sorted circulating CD4+ T cell subsets. Naive and central memory subsets were obtained from all 28 donors, but regulatory and stem cell-like memory subsets were isolated from only 8 patients and 8 healthy donors. Overall study outcomes, separate from this receptor: Sequencing cDNA rather than genomic DNA could over-represent highly expressing activated cells, although activation and CD3 levels did not differ between groups. Only small numbers of individuals were included in the HLA sub-analyses, which left unresolved whether HLA type had any influence on TCRB rearrangement. Type 1 diabetes patients showed a moderate but significant shortening of TCRB CDR3 length in all four CD4+ subsets. Naive, central memory and regulatory TCRB repertoires appeared more similar among patients than among healthy donors. Shorter templates might be favored by PCR, yet because patient and control samples were amplified and corrected together, any such skew would affect both groups equally. At VDJ recombination sites, patients with type 1 diabetes made fewer insertions and deleted more nucleotides, a pattern implying thymic rearrangement abnormalities.

A single peripheral blood draw of 95 to 150 mL on average was collected from each donor into heparinised tubes. A BD FACSAria II was used to sort naive, central memory, regulatory and stem cell-like memory CD4+ T cells with a panel that included CD45RO, CCR7, CD25, CD127, CD95 and CD27. Every sorted population had a purity above 95%. Right away, PBMCs were isolated by Lymphoprep density gradient centrifugation and were stained directly, with no culture step. So that batch effects would be minimized, each experiment stained and sorted samples in pairs, pairing one healthy donor with one patient. This clone was counted a few times. It has no known antigen specificity. Base quality data are lacking; no much larger clone is found one base away. The entire isolated RNA was reverse transcribed using the High Capacity cDNA Reverse Transcription Kit, and thus expressed TCRB transcripts were sequenced. Deep immunoSEQ sequencing was performed on naive, central memory and regulatory T cell samples, with an average of around 3.5 million total reads per sample. Sorted cells were lysed in RLT buffer and RNA was extracted with DNase-treated RNeasy Micro or Mini kits, depending on cell number. Each cell subset was processed on its own to prevent cross-contamination, while patient and healthy donor samples were processed together. Using the immunoSEQ multiplex PCR, TCRB sequences were amplified from cDNA into 87-bp fragments spanning the CDR3 region. Sequencing of the amplicons was performed on the Illumina HiSeq platform. As for how the authors treated the data: PCR bias was computationally corrected using synthetic template baselines, reads within Hamming distance 2 were collapsed, and singletons that could not be merged were discarded. By aligning reads against IMGT, V, D and J genes, CDR3 length, and insertions or deletions at six rearrangement sites were assigned. Clonotype counts were normalized to sorted cell number within each subset before computing true diversity and Gini coefficients with the tcR R package. Repertoire sharing was quantified using the overlap coefficient calculated on TCRB nucleotide sequences. TCRdb took over this immuneACCESS table, retaining in-frame rearrangements with V and J assigned. Such tables are incomplete; in checked studies, under half of the missing clones stem from an unresolved V gene, and the remainder is unexplained. The DNA was the basis for D and trimming; V, J and clone size are from that table. Here the sample has about 150,000 clones; 7.5% to 8.5% occur a single time. Approximately 0.5% of the sample goes to the ten largest clones.

Trimming at the junction amounts to 4 bases on V and 2 bases on J, and the germline ends lie 14 bases apart. From a lookup of the germline V gene, CDR1 and CDR2 are SGHTA and FQGNSA. The CDR3 starts with the cysteine, ends with the phenylalanine, and has 15 residues. The only DNA kept is the CDR3, 45 bases in frame from the first base. The chain is encoded by TRBV7-2 joined to TRBJ2-5; TRBD1 is possibly the D segment (7 matching bases). Sequences were obtained from central memory CD4+ T cells from blood. The sequence derives from a man between 18 and 35 years old with type 1 diabetes. The sequenced DNA is TGTGCCAGCAGCTCAACGCGGGACAGTCAAGAGACCCAGTACTTC. Translated, this gives CASSSTRDSQETQYF.